The clone carrying this T cell receptor (beta chain) was counted a few times. Antigen specificity is unknown. The data stem from a study of a mutant IDH1 vaccine in newly diagnosed glioma. Study-wide background: Vaccination followed radiotherapy alone by 4-6 weeks, or accompanied temozolomide cycles. Earlier therapy was either radiotherapy, temozolomide, or both, and most got both.

The study, taken as a whole, reports: Seemingly, top peripheral T cell clonotype changes bore no relation to pseudoprogression. Of the patients, roughly 95% had vaccine-induced immune responses.

Method: immunoSEQ multiplex PCR; TCRdb's copy keeps in-frame clones and lacks some. The sample has around 26,000 clones; about 81% are singletons. Time point in this sample: week 47, end of study. The content of each vaccine dose was 300 ug of mutant IDH1 20-mer peptide, and topical imiquimod accompanied it. The receptor was derived from a man aged 35-49 years with glioma. Some clones in this sample may be carry-over from other donors' samples. The starting material was PBMCs, obtained from a glioma patient whose treatment included an IDH1 peptide vaccine.

For the CDR3, the DNA is TGCAGCGTGACAGGGGGCAGCAATCAGCCCCAGCATTTT. This codes for CSVTGGSNQPQHF. This sequence joins TRBV29-1 and TRBJ1-5, with 10 bases aligning to TRBD1. Germline V lookup: CDR1 SQVTM, CDR2 ANQGSEA. V gave up 6 bases and J gave up 1 base; unmatched junction bases: 0. The CDR3 is 13 amino acids.